The source of this TCR beta chain is a study of regulatory T cells in long-lasting Graves disease. Ten or more counts support this clonotype. iRepertoire HTBI primers and Arm-PCR of CDR3 regions built TCR beta libraries. One entry per CDR3 protein, called by TCRdb with MiXCR from the multiplex PCR reads. The sample carries 530,000 or so distinct CDR3 sequences, about 15% recorded once. The time point denotes: newly diagnosed GD, antithyroid drugs for less than 3 months. Following extraction of RNA from PBMCs, that RNA was used to make the TCR library. This CDR3 is built from 18 residues. Trimming took 3 bases from V and 4 from J, leaving 21 bases between them. These data were also filed under a second study, of T cells in Graves' hyperthyroidism and ophthalmopathy.

This clonotype was obtained from a man between 18 and 35 years old with Graves disease. The input for sequencing was peripheral blood mononuclear cells (PBMCs), taken at new diagnosis, from a patient treated with antithyroid drugs. V usage is TRBV12-3 or TRBV12-4 and J usage is TRBJ2-2; tentatively, D is TRBD1 (5 bases). CDR3 coding DNA: TGTGCCAGCAGTTTCTACGGACAAGTTAAGTCGACCACCGGGGAGCTGTTTTTT. It is translated as CASSFYGQVKSTTGELFF.